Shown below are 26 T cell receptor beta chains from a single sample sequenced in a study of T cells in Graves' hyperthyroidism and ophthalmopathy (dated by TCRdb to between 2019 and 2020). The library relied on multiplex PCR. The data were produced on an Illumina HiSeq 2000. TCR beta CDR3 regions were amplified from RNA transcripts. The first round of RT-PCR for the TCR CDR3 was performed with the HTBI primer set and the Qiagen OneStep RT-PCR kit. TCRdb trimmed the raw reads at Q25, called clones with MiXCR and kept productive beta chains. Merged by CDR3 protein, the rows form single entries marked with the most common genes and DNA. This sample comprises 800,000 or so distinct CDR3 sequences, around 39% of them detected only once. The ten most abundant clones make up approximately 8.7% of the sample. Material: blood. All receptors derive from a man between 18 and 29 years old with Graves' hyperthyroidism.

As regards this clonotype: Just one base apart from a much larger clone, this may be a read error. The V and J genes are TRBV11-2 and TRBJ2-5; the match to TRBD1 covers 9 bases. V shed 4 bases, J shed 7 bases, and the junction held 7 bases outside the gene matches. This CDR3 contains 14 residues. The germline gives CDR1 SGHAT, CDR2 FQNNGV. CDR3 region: CASSWGQGGGTQYF. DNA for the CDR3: TGTGCCAGCAGCTGGGGACAGGGCGGGGGGACCCAGTACTTC.

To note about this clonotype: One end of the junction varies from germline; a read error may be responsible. CDR3 protein: CASSTGDSNQPQQF. CDR3 DNA sequence: TGTGCCAGCAGTACAGGAGATAGCAATCAGCCCCAGCAATTT. The V gene is TRBV2, the J gene TRBJ1-5, with D maybe TRBD1 (5 bases). Germline values: CDR1 SNHLY, CDR2 FYNNEI. This CDR3 contains 14 residues. Filled out from reference TRBV2 and TRBJ1-5, the complete variable domain reads EPEVTQTPSHQVTQMGQEVILRCVPISNHLYFYWYRQILGQKVEFLVSFYNNEISEKSEIFDDQFSVERPDGSNFTLKIRSTKLEDSAMYFCASSTGDSNQPQQFGDGTRLSIL.

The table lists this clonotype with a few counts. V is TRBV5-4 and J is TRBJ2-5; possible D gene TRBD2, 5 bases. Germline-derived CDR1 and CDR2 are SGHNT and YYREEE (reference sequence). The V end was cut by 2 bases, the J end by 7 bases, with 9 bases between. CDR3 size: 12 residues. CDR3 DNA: TGTGCCAGCAGCTTACCAGAGGGGACCCAGTACTTC. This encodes CASSLPEGTQYF.

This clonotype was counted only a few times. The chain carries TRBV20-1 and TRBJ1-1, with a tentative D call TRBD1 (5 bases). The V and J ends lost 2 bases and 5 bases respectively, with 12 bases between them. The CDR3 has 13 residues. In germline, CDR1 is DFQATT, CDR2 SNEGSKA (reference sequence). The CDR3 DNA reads TGCAGTGCTAGACCGGGGGAGGCGACTGAAGCTTTCTTT. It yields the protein CSARPGEATEAFF.

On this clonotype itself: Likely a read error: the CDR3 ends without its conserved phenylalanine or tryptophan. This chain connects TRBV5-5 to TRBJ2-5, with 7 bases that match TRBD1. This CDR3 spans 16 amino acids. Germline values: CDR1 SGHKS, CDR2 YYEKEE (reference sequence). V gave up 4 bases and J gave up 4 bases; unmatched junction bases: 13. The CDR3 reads CASSLGTEAITETQYL. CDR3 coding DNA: TGTGCCAGCAGCCTCGGGACAGAAGCAATCACAGAGACCCAGTACCTC.

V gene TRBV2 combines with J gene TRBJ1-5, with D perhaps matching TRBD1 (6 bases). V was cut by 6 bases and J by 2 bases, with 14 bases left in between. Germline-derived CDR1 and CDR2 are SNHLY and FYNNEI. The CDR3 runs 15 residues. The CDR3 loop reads CASSRADSGNQPQHF. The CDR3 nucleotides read TGTGCCAGCAGCCGAGCGGACAGTGGCAATCAGCCCCAGCATTTT.

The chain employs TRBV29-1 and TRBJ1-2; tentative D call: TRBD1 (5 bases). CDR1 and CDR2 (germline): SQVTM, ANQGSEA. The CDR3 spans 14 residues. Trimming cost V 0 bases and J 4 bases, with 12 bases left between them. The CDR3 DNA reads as TGCAGCGTTGAAGATACGGGGGTACTCTATGGCTACACCTTC. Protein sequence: CSVEDTGVLYGYTF.

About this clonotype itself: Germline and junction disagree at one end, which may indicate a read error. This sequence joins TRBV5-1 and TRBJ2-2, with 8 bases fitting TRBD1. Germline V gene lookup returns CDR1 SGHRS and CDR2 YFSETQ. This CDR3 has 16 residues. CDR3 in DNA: TGCGTCAGCAGCCCCTCCGGGACAGGGAACACCGGGGAGCTGTTTTTT. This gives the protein CVSSPSGTGNTGELFF.

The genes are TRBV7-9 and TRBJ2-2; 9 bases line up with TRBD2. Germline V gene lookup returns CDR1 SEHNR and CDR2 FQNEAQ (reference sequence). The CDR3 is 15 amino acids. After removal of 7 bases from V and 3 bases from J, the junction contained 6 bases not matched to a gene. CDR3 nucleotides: TGTGCCAGCATACGGGCTAGCGGGGACACCGGGGAGCTGTTTTTT. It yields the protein CASIRASGDTGELFF.

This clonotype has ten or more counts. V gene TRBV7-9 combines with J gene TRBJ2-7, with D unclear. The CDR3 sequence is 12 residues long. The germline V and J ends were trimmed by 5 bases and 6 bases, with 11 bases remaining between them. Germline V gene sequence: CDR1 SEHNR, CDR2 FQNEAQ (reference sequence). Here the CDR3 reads CASSPGDREQYF. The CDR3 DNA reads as TGTGCCAGCAGCCCTGGGGATCGCGAGCAGTACTTC.

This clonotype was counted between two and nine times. CDR3 sequence reads: CASSFSGSTETQYF. The DNA for the CDR3 is TGTGCCAGCAGCTTTAGCGGGAGCACAGAGACCCAGTACTTC. J is TRBJ2-5 and V is TRBV7-9; 9 nucleotides align to TRBD2. The length of the CDR3 is 14 residues. The V and J ends lost 3 bases and 4 bases, in that order; junction bases with no gene match: 3. Germline V CDR1 and CDR2: SEHNR, FQNEAQ (reference sequence).

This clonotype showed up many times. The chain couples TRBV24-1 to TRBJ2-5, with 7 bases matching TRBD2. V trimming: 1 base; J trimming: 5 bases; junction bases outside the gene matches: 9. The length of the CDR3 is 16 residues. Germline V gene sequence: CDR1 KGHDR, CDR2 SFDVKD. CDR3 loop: CATSDFRAGVGETQYF. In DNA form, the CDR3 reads TGTGCCACCAGTGATTTCCGGGCGGGAGTGGGTGAGACCCAGTACTTC.

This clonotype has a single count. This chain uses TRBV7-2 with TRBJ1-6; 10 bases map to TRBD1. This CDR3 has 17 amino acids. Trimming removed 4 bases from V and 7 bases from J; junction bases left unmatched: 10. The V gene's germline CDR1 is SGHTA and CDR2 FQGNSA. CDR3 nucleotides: TGTGCCAGCAGCTCGACAGGGGGCTTTAGATGGAATTCACCCCTCCACTTT. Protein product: CASSSTGGFRWNSPLHF.

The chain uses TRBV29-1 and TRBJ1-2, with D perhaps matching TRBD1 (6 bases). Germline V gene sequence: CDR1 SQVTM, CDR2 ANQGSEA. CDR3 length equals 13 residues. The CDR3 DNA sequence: TGCAGTGAAGGGGGACCTCGTAACTATGGCTACACCTTC. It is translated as CSEGGPRNYGYTF.

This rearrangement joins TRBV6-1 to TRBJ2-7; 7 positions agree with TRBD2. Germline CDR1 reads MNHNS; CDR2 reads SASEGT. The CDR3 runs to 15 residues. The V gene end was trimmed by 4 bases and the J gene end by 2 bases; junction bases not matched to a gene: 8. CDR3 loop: CASSAKAGSPYEQYF. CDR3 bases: TGTGCCAGCAGTGCTAAAGCGGGGTCTCCCTACGAGCAGTACTTC.

CDR3 amino acids: CASSESLHQETQYF. CDR3 nucleotides: TGCGCCAGCAGTGAGTCCTTACACCAAGAGACCCAGTACTTC. This sequence joins TRBV10-1 and TRBJ2-5, with D hard to call. The CDR3 runs 14 residues. The germline CDR1 and CDR2 sequences are WNHNN and SYGVQD (reference sequence). Trimming stripped 0 bases from V and 0 bases from J, with 5 bases between.

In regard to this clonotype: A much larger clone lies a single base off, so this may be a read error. CDR3 region: CSVELLTPGQGDGYTF. The CDR3 DNA reads as TGCAGCGTTGAACTCCTTACACCGGGACAGGGAGATGGCTACACCTTC. V gene TRBV29-1 combines with J gene TRBJ1-2, with 9 positions matching TRBD1. The CDR3 sequence is 16 residues long. J lost 6 bases, V lost 2 bases, and 13 bases had no gene match. CDR1 and CDR2 from the germline V gene are SQVTM and ANQGSEA.

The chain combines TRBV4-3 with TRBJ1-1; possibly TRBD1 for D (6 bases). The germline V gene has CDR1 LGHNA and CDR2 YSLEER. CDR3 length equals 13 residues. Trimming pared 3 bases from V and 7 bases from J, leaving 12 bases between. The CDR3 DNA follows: TGCGCCAGCAGCCAGGGCAGGGGCTATGAAGCTTTCTTT. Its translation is CASSQGRGYEAFF.

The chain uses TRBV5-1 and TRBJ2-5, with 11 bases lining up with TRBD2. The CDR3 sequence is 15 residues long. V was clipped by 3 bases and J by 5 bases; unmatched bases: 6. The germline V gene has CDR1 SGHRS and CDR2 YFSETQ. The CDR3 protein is CASSWGLAEDETQYF. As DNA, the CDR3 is TGCGCCAGCAGCTGGGGACTAGCGGAGGATGAGACCCAGTACTTC.

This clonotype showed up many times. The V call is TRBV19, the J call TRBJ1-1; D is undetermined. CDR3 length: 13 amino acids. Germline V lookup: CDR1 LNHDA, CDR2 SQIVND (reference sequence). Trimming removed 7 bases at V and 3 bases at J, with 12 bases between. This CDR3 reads CASTDPQDTEAFF. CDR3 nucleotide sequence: TGTGCCAGTACGGACCCCCAGGACACTGAAGCTTTCTTT.

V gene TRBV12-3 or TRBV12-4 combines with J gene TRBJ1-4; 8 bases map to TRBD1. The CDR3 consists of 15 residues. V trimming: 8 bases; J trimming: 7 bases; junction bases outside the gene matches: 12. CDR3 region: CASGPQGAVIEKLFF. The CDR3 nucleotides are TGTGCCAGCGGACCCCAGGGGGCTGTGATTGAAAAACTGTTTTTT.

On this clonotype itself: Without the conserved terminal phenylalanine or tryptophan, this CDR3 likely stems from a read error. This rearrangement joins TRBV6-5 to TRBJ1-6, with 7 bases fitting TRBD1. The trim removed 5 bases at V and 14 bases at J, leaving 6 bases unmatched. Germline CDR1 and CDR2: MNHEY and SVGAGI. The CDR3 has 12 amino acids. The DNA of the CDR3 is TGTGCCAGCAGTGAAGCGGGACAGTCCCTCCACGTT. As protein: CASSEAGQSLHV.

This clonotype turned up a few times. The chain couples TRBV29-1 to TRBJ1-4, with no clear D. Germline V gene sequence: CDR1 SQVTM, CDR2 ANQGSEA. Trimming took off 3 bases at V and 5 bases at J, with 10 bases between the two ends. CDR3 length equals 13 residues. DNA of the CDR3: TGCAGCGTTGAGGCCGGCGCAAATGAAAAACTGTTTTTT. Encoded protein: CSVEAGANEKLFF.

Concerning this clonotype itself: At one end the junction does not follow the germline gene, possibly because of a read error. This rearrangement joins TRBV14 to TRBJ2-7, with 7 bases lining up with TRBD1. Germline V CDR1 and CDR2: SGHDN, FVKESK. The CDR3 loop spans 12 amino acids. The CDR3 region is CAGSQTGSEQYF. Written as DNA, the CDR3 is TGTGCCGGCAGCCAGACAGGGAGCGAGCAGTACTTC. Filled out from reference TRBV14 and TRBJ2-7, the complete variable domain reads EAGVTQFPSHSVIEKGQTVTLRCDPISGHDNLYWYRRVMGKEIKFLLHFVKESKQDESGMPNNRFLAERTGGTYSTLKVQPAELEDSGVYFCAGSQTGSEQYFGPGTRLTVT.

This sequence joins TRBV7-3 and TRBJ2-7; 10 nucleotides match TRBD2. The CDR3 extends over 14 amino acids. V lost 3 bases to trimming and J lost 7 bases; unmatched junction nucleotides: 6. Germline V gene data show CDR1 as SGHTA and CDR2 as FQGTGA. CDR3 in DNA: TGTGCCAGCAGCTTCAGCGGGGGGGCCGGGGAGCAGTACTTC. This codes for CASSFSGGAGEQYF. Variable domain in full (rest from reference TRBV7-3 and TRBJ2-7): GAGVSQTPSNKVTEKGKYVELRCDPISGHTALYWYRQSLGQGPEFLIYFQGTGAADDSGLPNDRFFAVRPEGSVSTLKIQRTERGDSAVYLCASSFSGGAGEQYFGPGTRLTVT.

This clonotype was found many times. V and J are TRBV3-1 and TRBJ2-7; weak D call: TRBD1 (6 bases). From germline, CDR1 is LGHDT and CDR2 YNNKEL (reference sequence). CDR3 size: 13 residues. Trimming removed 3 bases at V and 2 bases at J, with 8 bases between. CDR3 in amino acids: CASSQGAAYEQYF. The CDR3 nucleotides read TGTGCCAGCAGCCAGGGGGCGGCCTACGAGCAGTACTTC.